The 5 T cell receptor beta chains given below trace back to one sample, sequenced in a study of breast tumors, draining lymph nodes, adjacent tissues (dated by TCRdb to about 2016). Libraries were constructed by multiplex PCR. Sequencer: Illumina HiSeq 2000. The public reads were quality trimmed at Q25 with fastp and then assembled into clones with MiXCR by TCRdb, keeping productive beta chains. CDR3 protein sequences are deduplicated, and each keeps its most common genes and DNA. In all, the sample holds 60,000 to 70,000 distinct CDR3 sequences, and roughly 59% of those were seen once. The ten largest make up roughly 20% of the sample. Sequencing was carried out using breast tumor tissue. These receptors all stem from a female donor with breast cancer. Some clones in this sample may be carry-over from other donors' samples.

This clonotype has only a few counts. This chain joins TRBV18 and TRBJ1-1, with a possible D match to TRBD1 (6 bases). The CDR3 runs to 14 residues. Deletions cut 6 bases from V and 1 base from J, with 12 bases between. Germline loops: CDR1 KGHSH, CDR2 LQKENI. CDR3 in DNA: TGTGCCAGCTCCCTACAGGGTGGGAACACTGAAGCTTTCTTT. It yields the protein CASSLQGGNTEAFF.

The chain uses TRBV7-8 and TRBJ2-1, with a tentative D call TRBD1 (6 bases). V was shortened by 3 bases and J by 15 bases, with 18 bases between the two germline ends. Germline V CDR1 and CDR2: SGHVS, FQNEAQ. The CDR3 spans 13 residues. The CDR3 here is CASSFLAGVAPFF. CDR3 DNA: TGTGCCAGCAGCTTCCTAGCAGGGGTAGCACCGTTCTTC.

This clonotype was counted ten times or more. Germline is not matched at one junction end, which may reflect a read error. The genes are TRBV20-1 and TRBJ2-5; D remains unclear. Germline CDR1 reads DFQATT; CDR2 reads SNEGSKA (reference sequence). The CDR3 runs to 11 residues. The CDR3 spells CSAQLEETQSF. CDR3 nucleotides: TGCAGTGCCCAACTCGAAGAGACCCAGTCCTTC.

This clonotype was seen repeatedly, ten times or more. The chain is built from TRBV20-1 and TRBJ2-1; D is uncertain. This CDR3 has 14 amino acids. The germline gives CDR1 DFQATT, CDR2 SNEGSKA (reference sequence). With 4 bases removed from V and 5 bases from J, the gap between germline ends came to 15 bases. CDR3 residues: CSANIPPRNNEQFF. The CDR3 DNA reads TGCAGTGCTAATATCCCCCCCCGAAACAATGAGCAGTTCTTC.

The chain carries TRBV7-9 and TRBJ2-1, with a weak D call TRBD2 (8 bases). The germline gives CDR1 SEHNR, CDR2 FQNEAQ (reference sequence). V was pared by 5 bases and J by 7 bases, with 27 bases between. The CDR3 runs to 18 residues. CDR3 coding DNA: TGTGCCAGCAGCGTTTCCCTCCCTCTGGCGGGGGGACAGAATGAGCAGTTCTTC. It is translated as CASSVSLPLAGGQNEQFF.